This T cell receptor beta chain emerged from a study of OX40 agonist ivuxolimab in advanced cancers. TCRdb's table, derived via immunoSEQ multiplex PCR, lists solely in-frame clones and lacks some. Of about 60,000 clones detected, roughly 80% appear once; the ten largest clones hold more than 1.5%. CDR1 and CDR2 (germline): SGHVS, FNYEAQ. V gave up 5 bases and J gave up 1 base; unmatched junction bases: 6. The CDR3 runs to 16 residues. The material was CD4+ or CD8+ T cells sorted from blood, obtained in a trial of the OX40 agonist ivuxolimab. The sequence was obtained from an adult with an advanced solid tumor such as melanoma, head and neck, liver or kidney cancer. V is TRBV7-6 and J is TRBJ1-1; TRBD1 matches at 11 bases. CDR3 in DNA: TGTGCCAGCAGCGTAGGACAGGGGGCGGAGAACACTGAAGCTTTCTTT. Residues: CASSVGQGAENTEAFF.